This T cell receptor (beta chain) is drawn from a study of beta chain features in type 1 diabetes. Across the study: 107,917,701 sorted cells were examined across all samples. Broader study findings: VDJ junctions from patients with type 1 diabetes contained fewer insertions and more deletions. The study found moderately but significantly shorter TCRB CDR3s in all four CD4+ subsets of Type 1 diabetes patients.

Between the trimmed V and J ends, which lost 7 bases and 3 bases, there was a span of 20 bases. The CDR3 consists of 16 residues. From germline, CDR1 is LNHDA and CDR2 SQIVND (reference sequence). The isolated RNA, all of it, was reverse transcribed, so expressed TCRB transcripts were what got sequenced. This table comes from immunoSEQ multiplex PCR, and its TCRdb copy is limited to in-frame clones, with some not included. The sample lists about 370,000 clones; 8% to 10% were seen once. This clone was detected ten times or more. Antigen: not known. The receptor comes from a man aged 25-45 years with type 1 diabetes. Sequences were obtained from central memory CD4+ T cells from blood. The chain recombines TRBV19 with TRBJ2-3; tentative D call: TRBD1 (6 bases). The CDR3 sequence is CASTQGAGTRTDTQYF. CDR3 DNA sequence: TGTGCCAGTACCCAAGGGGCCGGGACACGGACAGATACGCAGTATTTT.